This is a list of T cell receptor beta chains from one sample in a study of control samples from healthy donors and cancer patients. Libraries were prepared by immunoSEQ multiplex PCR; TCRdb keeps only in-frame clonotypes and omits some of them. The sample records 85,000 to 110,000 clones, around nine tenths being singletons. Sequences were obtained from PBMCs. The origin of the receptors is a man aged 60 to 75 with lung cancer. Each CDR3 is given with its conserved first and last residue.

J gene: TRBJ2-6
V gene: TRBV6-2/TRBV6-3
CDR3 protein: CASSPFRGSGANVLTF

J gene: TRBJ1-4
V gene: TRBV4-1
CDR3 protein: CASSQDHRGRPNEKLFF

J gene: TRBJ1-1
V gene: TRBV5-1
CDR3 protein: CASSLSPGMNTEAFF

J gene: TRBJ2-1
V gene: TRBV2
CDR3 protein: CASSWDRDDNEQFF

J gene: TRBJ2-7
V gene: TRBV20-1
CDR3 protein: CSASSGPGYEQYF

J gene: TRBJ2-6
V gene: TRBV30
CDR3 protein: CAWSIAGANVLTF

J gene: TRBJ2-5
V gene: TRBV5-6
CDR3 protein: CASSLVIQLKGETQYF

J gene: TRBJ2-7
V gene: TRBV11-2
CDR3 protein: CASSSTGGYEQYF

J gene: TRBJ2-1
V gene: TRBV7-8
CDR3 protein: CASTPRLPLYNEQFF

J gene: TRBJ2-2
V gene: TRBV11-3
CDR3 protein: CASSSRLPANTGELFF

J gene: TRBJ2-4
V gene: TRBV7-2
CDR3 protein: CASSLNRVDIQYF

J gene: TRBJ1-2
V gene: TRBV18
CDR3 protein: CASSPRRDRGGYTF

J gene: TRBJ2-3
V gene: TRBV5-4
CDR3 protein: CASSLADTQYF

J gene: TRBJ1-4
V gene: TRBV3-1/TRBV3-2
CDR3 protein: CASSQRTEEKLFF

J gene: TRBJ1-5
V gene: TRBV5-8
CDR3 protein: CASSFILSNQPQHF

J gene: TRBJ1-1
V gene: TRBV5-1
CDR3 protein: CASSLVGDTEAFF

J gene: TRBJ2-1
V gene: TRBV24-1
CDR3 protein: CATSDGVSSYNEQFF

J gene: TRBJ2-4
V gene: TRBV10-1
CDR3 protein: CASSEGTLKNIQYF

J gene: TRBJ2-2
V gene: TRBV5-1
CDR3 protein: CASSEGASTGELFF

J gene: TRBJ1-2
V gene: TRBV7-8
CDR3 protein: CASSLDSSPGGGYTF

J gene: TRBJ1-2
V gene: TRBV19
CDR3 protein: CASTEGTGGYGYTF

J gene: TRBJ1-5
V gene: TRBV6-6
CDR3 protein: CASTQGTPQHF

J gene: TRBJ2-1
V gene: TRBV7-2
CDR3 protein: CASSPMGQYNEQFF

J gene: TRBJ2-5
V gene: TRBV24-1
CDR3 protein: CATSDPRTGKETQYF

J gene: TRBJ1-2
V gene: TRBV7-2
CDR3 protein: CASSLRTDGYTF

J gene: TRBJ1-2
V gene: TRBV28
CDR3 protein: CQSGGPNYGYTF

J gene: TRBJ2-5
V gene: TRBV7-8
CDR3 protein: CASSPRVGGQETQYF

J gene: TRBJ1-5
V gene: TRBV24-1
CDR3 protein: CATSDRTFNQPQHF

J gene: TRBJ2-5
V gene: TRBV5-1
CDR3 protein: CASSSGQGAYQETQYF

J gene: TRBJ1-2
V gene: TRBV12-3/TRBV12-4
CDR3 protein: CASSLRGGYTF

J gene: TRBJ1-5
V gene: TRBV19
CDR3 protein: CASSIGGSSNQPQHF

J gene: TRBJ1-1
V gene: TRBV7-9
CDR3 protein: CASSYGTGGNTEAFF

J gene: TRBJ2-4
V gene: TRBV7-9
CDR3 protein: CASSPTGATKNIQYF

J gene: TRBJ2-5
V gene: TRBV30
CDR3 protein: CAWTRGETQYF

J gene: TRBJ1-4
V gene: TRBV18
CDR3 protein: CASSPTGGGEKLFF